This TCR beta chain appears in the sequencing data of a study of cytomegalovirus exposure and HLA in healthy donors (dated by TCRdb to the late 2010s). For the study in its entirety: An earlier analysis of roughly 500 of the donors reported 276 Gb of sequence data and around 120 million unique TCR beta sequences obtained from 180 million or so T cells. A later analysis re-examined previously published TCR beta repertoires from hundreds of donors and added high-resolution HLA genotyping to investigate patterns of TCR occurrence. Besides the first cohort of 550 to 750 subjects, a separate validation cohort made up of 120 different subjects was used. An earlier analysis of some 600 of the donors applied high-throughput TCR beta sequencing to assess whether each TCR beta V gene segment acted as functional or pseudogenic. Of the roughly 400 genotyped donors, approximately 80% fell in the genetic ancestry cluster associated with self-reported Caucasian donors. Roughly 5 DR-DQ haplotypes were treated as single units for association and clustering because of strong linkage in the cohort. Across about 380 genotyped donors of the cohort, an average of approximately 240,000 unique TCR beta nucleotide sequences per donor were sequenced, and 15% to 20% of those sequences were non-productive. In a later genetic analysis, genome-wide SNP genotypes for 398 of the 666 donors were used, and that subset was treated as a discovery cohort. An early release covering around 630 HLA-typed donors comprised roughly 300 gigabases of sequencing data and around 80 million unique TCR sequences. The study was designed to test whether signatures of past pathogen exposure could be identified by cataloging public T cell receptors. Using immunosequencing, the study profiled T cell repertoires from 500 to 800 subjects and related those repertoires to cytomegalovirus serostatus. Every discovery cohort repertoire had been produced on one sequencing platform. Alongside the repertoire data, information on donor age, sex, ethnicity and CMV serostatus was compiled. Both class I and class II loci were covered by HLA typing, at four-digit resolution. Typing coverage varied by locus: 629-630 donors for A, B, C, DRB1 and DQB1; roughly 520 for DQA1; some 610 for DPA1; roughly 470 for DPB1. High-throughput TCR immunosequencing, statistical association of individual TCRs with disease status, and machine learning were combined to predict cytomegalovirus infection status. Rather than using new phenotypic data, the later analysis identified candidate immune exposures from TCR beta sequences and from how often those sequences occurred across donors.

Broad study findings and their caveats: Cytomegalovirus status was reported to be diagnosed by the classifier with high specificity and sensitivity in both the original and validation cohorts. In a later analysis, TCR association rates were found to vary across HLA loci, with the most associated TCRs seen for DRB1 alleles and the fewest for HLA-C alleles. Compared with the 666-donor mean, donors in an Asian-associated ancestry cluster had fewer N-insertions in productive TCRs, according to a later genetic analysis. Because the 87-base-pair reads could not distinguish some IMGT-functional V segments, including TRBV6-2 and TRBV6-3, those segments were excluded. While some public TCRs were present in many individuals, most TCR sequences turned up only very rarely across donors. In a later analysis, HLA-associated TCR beta chains were found to be more clonally expanded and to have lower generation probabilities than equally common non-associated chains. Linkage disequilibrium might explain the correlated functional status among segregating V segments, but an unknown experimental factor could not be ruled out. For the cohort, immune exposure information was limited to CMV serostatus. A later analysis associated roughly 17,000 TCR beta sequences with specific HLA alleles at a false discovery rate of 0.05. The presence/absence analyses assumed that sequencing depth was roughly uniform across donors, and that assumption may not be true. A later analysis found that most CMV-associated TCR beta chains appeared HLA-restricted, with HLA associations seemingly driven largely by CMV exposure. A cluster of highly shared sequence variants was judged likely to represent a technical artifact of the sequencing pipeline. In vitro tests confirmed that a few of the cytomegalovirus-associated TCR beta chains recognize cytomegalovirus antigens. The earlier analysis of about 600 of the donors excluded roughly 17 rarely observed V segments, including chromosome 9 orphons, because counts were too low. A later analysis reported that several top co-occurrence clusters appeared linked to parvovirus B19, influenza, CMV and Epstein-Barr virus. The study listed 150 to 200 TCR beta chains as associated with cytomegalovirus. In an earlier analysis of fewer than 750 of the donors, most TCR beta V segments were observed in productive rearrangements about 87% or about 30% of the time, broadly matching IMGT annotations. The cohort was sequenced for TCR beta chains only, and without alpha or paired-chain data the features that could be detected were limited. The authors suggested that the approach could potentially be generalized to other disease states and immunological phenotypes. In a later genetic analysis, a missense DCLRE1C variant was associated with V-gene and J-gene trimming of TCR beta chains, and the association was replicated in an independent cohort. When HLA alleles, especially DR and DQ, strongly co-occurred, attributing TCR associations to individual alleles was difficult. A further reported finding was that TCR beta sequences accurately predicted the HLA-A and HLA-B alleles for most subjects in the first cohort. Because HLA typing was unavailable for some donors at each locus, only the typed subset was used in association tests.

Including cysteine and phenylalanine, the CDR3 has 14 amino acids. Here the CDR3 DNA is all that survives: 42 bases in frame from base 1. CDR1 and CDR2, looked up from the germline V gene, are SGDLS and YYNGEE. V lost 0 bases and J lost 7 bases, and the count of bases not matched to a germline gene is 5. Preparation of the library involved the immunoSEQ multiplex PCR assay. For the multiplex PCR, a mixture combining 60 forward primers for TCR Vbeta segments and 13 reverse primers for TCR Jbeta segments was used. A multiplex PCR assay on genomic DNA amplified the CDR3 region of rearranged TCR beta genes. Amplified TCR beta libraries were sequenced as 87-base-pair reads on the Illumina HiSeq System. In the authors' own workflow: Across the 600 to 700 repertoires, a later analysis counted some 81 million unique TCR beta chains, 9.5 million to 13 million of which were shared by at least two donors. To remove PCR and sequencing errors, raw reads were error-corrected and collapsed into unique sequences using a nearest-neighbor algorithm that merged closely related sequences. V, D and J gene segments were assigned by aligning CDR3 sequences to IMGT reference sequences. For a sequence to be retained, a match of at least six nucleotides was required to both a V gene segment and a J gene segment. A rearrangement was called productive if the CDR3 had no stop codons and remained in frame with V and J, and every other rearrangement was called non-productive. Following IMGT convention, CDR3 was defined as the stretch from the second conserved V-encoded cysteine to the conserved J-encoded phenylalanine. The earlier analysis of 500 to 600 of the donors excluded sequences that lacked an unambiguous match to a single V gene segment. An earlier analysis of approximately 590 of the donors classified V segments as functional when productive rearrangements were above 56.7% and as segregating when the standard deviation between donors was above 5%. A statistical classification framework was developed to diagnose cytomegalovirus status using the catalog of TCR beta chain sequences. In a later analysis, TCR nucleotide sequences were compared against IMGT/GENE-DB human TR gene sequences so that V and J genes could be assigned. The TCRdist pipeline was used in a later analysis to assign CDR3 sequences and most-parsimonious VDJ recombination scenarios. A later analysis defined each TCR beta chain by its CDR3 amino acid sequence plus V-gene family, and excluded reads lacking a unique V-gene family. As a way to deal with suspected cross-contamination and a sequencing artifact, a later analysis dropped 450 to 700 nucleotide sequences that were highly shared and had low generation probability. For each public chain, a later analysis derived a clonal expansion index from normalized ranks of inferred template counts within each repertoire. In a later analysis, generation probabilities were computed using a VDJ recombination model fitted to out-of-frame rearrangements, and the results were checked against IGoR. A later analysis scored TCR-TCR, TCR-HLA and TCR-CMV co-occurrence with hypergeometric tests, applying a repertoire-size bias correction to TCR pairs. A later analysis estimated false discovery rates by permuting HLA or CMV assignments 20 times. In a later analysis, co-occurring TCRs were grouped using DBSCAN, and TCRdist sequence similarity was added for clustering within HLA-allele-positive subsets. Repertoires with fewer than 30,000 or more than 120,000 public chains, plus five repertoires with anomalous nucleotide sharing, were excluded from co-occurrence clustering. TCRdb holds this immuneACCESS table with in-frame rearrangements only. Some clones are missing; in checked studies, unresolved V genes explain under half, and the rest has no known cause. The DNA gave D and trimming, while V, J and clone size come from that table. This sample holds about 160,000 clones; roughly 72% were observed only once. The ten most abundant clones make up about 7% of the sample.

A remark on this clone: This clone's antigen is unknown. Base qualities were left out, and no much larger clone turns up one base away.

In total, 666 healthy bone marrow donors made up the cohort. At the time of sampling, every cohort member was nominally healthy, though immune exposures that went unrecorded were likely present. The donor was CMV seropositive and belonged to the group of about 290 seropositive cohort members. Every donor gave a peripheral blood sample, and the peripheral blood mononuclear cells from that sample were used for TCR beta sequencing. Genomic DNA extraction from the blood cell samples was performed with the Qiagen DNeasy Blood Extraction Kit. The V and J segments used are TRBV9 and TRBJ1-1, with 8 bases in between that match TRBD1. This receptor was taken from a man aged 40-49 years in good health and CMV-seropositive. Input material: PBMCs. DNA sequence: TGTGCCAGCAGCGTAGGCCAGGGGGCGTTTGAAGCTTTCTTT. Its protein product is CASSVGQGAFEAFF.